The 11 T cell receptor beta chains below come from one sample, sequenced in a study of T cell responses to AZD1222 COVID-19 vaccine. Assay used: immunoSEQ multiplex PCR; TCRdb lists only in-frame clones, some missing. The data contain approximately 110,000 clones, roughly 87% of them singletons. The sequencing here drew on peripheral blood, taken on day 0 of AZD1222 vaccination. These receptors all stem from an adult in good health.

The chain recombines TRBV15 with TRBJ1-2; D is perhaps TRBD1 (6 bases). In germline, CDR1 is LNHNV, CDR2 YYDKDF (reference sequence). V was clipped by 8 bases and J by 5 bases, with 21 bases between them. The CDR3 extends over 15 amino acids. CDR3 residues: CATSVGGKSGYGYTF. As DNA, the CDR3 is TGTGCCACCTCCGTAGGGGGTAAGAGTGGGTATGGCTACACCTTC.

This clone was observed a few times. This rearrangement joins TRBV19 to TRBJ2-1, with D perhaps matching TRBD2 (6 bases). There are 12 residues in the CDR3. Germline loops: CDR1 LNHDA, CDR2 SQIVND (reference sequence). Deletions cut 5 bases from V and 12 bases from J, with 14 bases between. The CDR3 nucleotides read TGTGCCAGTAGTGGACTGGGGGGTGCGCAGTTCTTC. Residues: CASSGLGGAQFF.

V is TRBV6-5 and J is TRBJ2-7; 7 bases fit TRBD2. J gave up 5 bases and V 6 bases, and 13 bases lay outside the gene matches. The CDR3 extends over 15 amino acids. Per the germline V gene, CDR1 is MNHEY and CDR2 is SVGAGI. The CDR3 DNA reads as TGTGCCAGCAGGCCCGGGGGGAGGGCCCTCGACGAGCAGTACTTC. Translated: CASRPGGRALDEQYF.

The DNA for the CDR3 is TGTGCCAGCAGCTCTGACTTGCCAGCGCAGTACTTC. It is translated as CASSSDLPAQYF. This chain links TRBV5-6 with TRBJ2-7, with no clear D. CDR1 and CDR2 (germline): SGHDT, YYEEEE. This CDR3 has 12 residues. V dropped 3 bases and J dropped 9 bases, with 13 bases sitting between them.

This clone was detected only once. The V gene is TRBV29-1, the J gene TRBJ2-3; weak D call: TRBD1 (6 bases). The germline CDR1 and CDR2 sequences are SQVTM and ANQGSEA. V was cut by 4 bases and J by 0 bases, with 14 bases left in between. CDR3 size: 15 residues. This CDR3 reads CSVGRDTSSTDTQYF. The CDR3 DNA sequence: TGCAGCGTTGGACGGGACACCTCTAGCACAGATACGCAGTATTTT.

This clone appeared a single time. The rearrangement joins TRBV19 to TRBJ2-7; D call uncertain. The V end lost 5 bases, the J end lost 7 bases, and 15 bases lay between the germline ends. The V gene's germline CDR1 is LNHDA and CDR2 SQIVND (reference sequence). The CDR3 loop spans 13 amino acids. The CDR3 bases are TGTGCCAGTAGTCCCCTCTACTCTGGGGAGCAGTACTTC. Its translation: CASSPLYSGEQYF.

CDR3 sequence reads: CASSIGQGPQYF. The DNA for the CDR3 is TGTGCCAGCAGTATAGGACAGGGGCCCCAGTACTTC. This rearrangement joins TRBV12-3 or TRBV12-4 to TRBJ2-5, with 9 positions matching TRBD1. The CDR3 sequence is 12 residues long. Unmatched junction bases numbered 4, after V lost 5 bases and J lost 9 bases.

This chain joins TRBV19 and TRBJ1-1, with 8 nucleotides matching TRBD1. Germline V gene sequence: CDR1 LNHDA, CDR2 SQIVND (reference sequence). CDR3 size: 14 residues. With V trimmed by 4 bases and J by 5 bases, 6 bases remained unmatched. CDR3 coding DNA: TGTGCCAGTAGTACGACAGGGGTGAGGACTGAAGCTTTCTTT. As protein: CASSTTGVRTEAFF.

The gene calls are TRBV15 and TRBJ2-1, with D hard to call. Trimming removed 3 bases at V and 8 bases at J, with 17 bases between. The CDR3 runs to 15 residues. CDR1 is LNHNV, CDR2 YYDKDF, per germline (reference sequence). CDR3 sequence reads: CATSSPVIEVDEQFF. CDR3 sequence (DNA): TGTGCCACCAGCAGTCCTGTGATCGAAGTCGATGAGCAGTTCTTC. Filled out from reference TRBV15 and TRBJ2-1, the complete variable domain reads DAMVIQNPRYQVTQFGKPVTLSCSQTLNHNVMYWYQQKSSQAPKLLFHYYDKDFNNEADTPDNFQSRRPNTSFCFLDIRSPGLGDTAMYLCATSSPVIEVDEQFFGPGTRLTVL.

J is TRBJ2-3 and V is TRBV19; 10 nucleotides match TRBD2. The CDR3 covers 16 residues. V was pared by 4 bases and J by 6 bases, with 10 bases of the junction left unmatched. In germline, CDR1 is LNHDA, CDR2 SQIVND (reference sequence). CDR3 amino acids: CASSNGASGGRDTQYF. CDR3 nucleotide sequence: TGTGCCAGTAGTAACGGGGCTAGCGGGGGCCGGGATACGCAGTATTTT.

The rearrangement joins TRBV7-9 to TRBJ2-5, with 11 bases identical to TRBD2. The J segment lost 4 bases and the V segment lost 5 bases, leaving 6 bases of the junction unmatched. Germline CDR1 and CDR2: SEHNR and FQNEAQ (reference sequence). The CDR3 has 15 amino acids. The CDR3: CASSTTSGGRETQYF. CDR3 DNA: TGTGCCAGCAGCACCACTAGCGGGGGTAGAGAGACCCAGTACTTC.